The 32 T cell receptor beta chains reported below all come from one sample, sequenced in a study of OX40 agonist ivuxolimab in advanced cancers. The assay was immunoSEQ multiplex PCR, and TCRdb's table has in-frame clones only and misses some. The sample contains more than 25,000 clones, 86% of which appear only once. Source: CD4+ or CD8+ T cells sorted from blood, taken in a trial of the OX40 agonist ivuxolimab. These receptors all come from an adult with an advanced solid tumor such as melanoma, head and neck, liver or kidney cancer.

Here the CDR3 reads CASSPKAGMNTGELFF. CDR3 in DNA: TGCGCCAGCAGCCCGAAAGCGGGAATGAACACCGGGGAGCTGTTTTTT. The chain is built from TRBV5-1 and TRBJ2-2, with 7 positions matching TRBD2. V was pared by 4 bases and J by 1 base, with 7 bases of the junction left unmatched. Germline CDR1 is SGHRS and CDR2 is YFSETQ. The CDR3 loop spans 16 amino acids. The full variable domain, rest sourced from reference TRBV5-1 and TRBJ2-2, is KAGVTQTPRYLIKTRGQQVTLSCSPISGHRSVSWYQQTPGQGLQFLFEYFSETQRNKGNFPGRFSGRQFSNSRSEMNVSTLELGDSALYLCASSPKAGMNTGELFFGEGSRLTVL.

The rearrangement joins TRBV2 to TRBJ2-3, with D possibly being TRBD2 (6 bases). Germline V gene sequence: CDR1 SNHLY, CDR2 FYNNEI. This CDR3 is 15 amino acids long. V was trimmed by 7 bases and J by 2 bases, leaving 16 bases between them. The CDR3 loop is CASTLVGRSTDTQYF. CDR3 nucleotide sequence: TGTGCCAGCACCCTCGTTGGGAGGTCCACAGATACGCAGTATTTT.

This clone was seen only a few times. The CDR3 DNA reads as TGTGCCAGCAGCCCCTGGGACGAGCAGTACTTC. As protein: CASSPWDEQYF. V and J are TRBV7-9 and TRBJ2-7, with D uncertain. Deletions cut 5 bases from V and 5 bases from J, with 7 bases between. This CDR3 comprises 11 residues. Germline V lookup: CDR1 SEHNR, CDR2 FQNEAQ (reference sequence). Full variable domain (missing parts from reference TRBV7-9 and TRBJ2-7): DTGVSQNPRHKITKRGQNVTFRCDPISEHNRLYWYRQTLGQGPEFLTYFQNEAQLEKSRLLSDRFSAERPKGSFSTLEIQRTEQGDSAMYLCASSPWDEQYFGPGTRLTVT.

The CDR3 region is CASTSGTSGYEQYF. CDR3 DNA: TGTGCCAGTACTTCTGGGACTAGCGGCTACGAGCAGTACTTC. The rearrangement links TRBV19 to TRBJ2-7, with 11 bases matching TRBD2. This CDR3 is built from 14 residues. With 7 bases clipped from V and 3 bases from J, the junction kept 5 bases outside the gene matches. Germline V CDR1 and CDR2: LNHDA, SQIVND (reference sequence).

This clone came up a few times. This sequence joins TRBV7-9 and TRBJ2-3, with D maybe TRBD1 (6 bases). The CDR3 has 15 amino acids. Trimming cost V 6 bases and J 2 bases, with 15 bases left between them. Germline loops: CDR1 SEHNR, CDR2 FQNEAQ (reference sequence). The DNA for the CDR3 is TGTGCCAGCAGTCCACTTAGGGACAACACAGATACGCAGTATTTT. This encodes CASSPLRDNTDTQYF.

The V call is TRBV5-6, the J call TRBJ2-3; D not resolved. The CDR3 contains 15 residues. CDR1 and CDR2 (germline): SGHDT, YYEEEE. The V gene lost 0 bases and the J gene lost 1 base, with 9 bases spanning the gap. CDR3: CASSLVGWGTDTQYF. The DNA of the CDR3 is TGTGCCAGCAGCTTGGTGGGTTGGGGCACAGATACGCAGTATTTT.

This clone was observed a single time. The chain recombines TRBV28 with TRBJ2-7; D remains ambiguous. V dropped 8 bases and J dropped 8 bases, with 13 bases sitting between them. Germline V CDR1 and CDR2: MDHEN, SYDVKM. The CDR3 consists of 11 residues. The CDR3 loop is CASLHFDKQYF. The CDR3 region has the DNA TGTGCCAGCCTCCACTTTGACAAGCAGTACTTC.

The CDR3 sequence: CASRGLAGEGVYYEQYF. The CDR3 nucleotides are TGTGCCAGCAGGGGGTTAGCGGGAGAAGGGGTGTACTACGAGCAGTACTTC. The V call is TRBV25-1, the J call TRBJ2-7; 9 bases match TRBD2. This CDR3 region has 17 residues. V gave up 6 bases and J gave up 3 bases; unmatched junction bases: 15. Germline V lookup: CDR1 MGHDK, CDR2 SYGVNS.

The CDR3 here is CASSLGGGYNSPLHF. CDR3 in DNA: TGTGCCAGCAGTTTAGGAGGGGGGTATAATTCACCCCTCCACTTT. The chain employs TRBV27 and TRBJ1-6; D may be TRBD1 (6 bases). The germline V gene encodes CDR1 MNHEY and CDR2 SMNVEV (reference sequence). V shed 2 bases and J shed 4 bases, with 9 bases lying between them. This CDR3 has 15 residues.

Only a few counts were recorded for this clone. The rearrangement uses TRBV5-4 and TRBJ2-7; TRBD2 is a possible D gene (6 bases). CDR1 is SGHNT, CDR2 YYREEE, per germline (reference sequence). This CDR3 is built from 13 residues. V was clipped by 3 bases and J by 2 bases, with 9 bases between them. The CDR3 protein is CASSYSGAYEQYF. In nucleotides, the CDR3 is TGTGCCAGCAGCTATAGCGGTGCCTACGAGCAGTACTTC.

This chain connects TRBV28 to TRBJ1-4; D is ambiguous. CDR3 size: 14 residues. Germline values: CDR1 MDHEN, CDR2 SYDVKM. V lost 2 bases and J 7 bases, leaving 11 bases between the germline ends. The CDR3 here is CASSLETVGEKLFF. The CDR3 nucleotides read TGTGCCAGCAGTTTAGAGACCGTGGGTGAAAAACTGTTTTTT.

The chain employs TRBV27 and TRBJ2-7, with D possibly matching TRBD2 (5 bases). The CDR3 contains 14 residues. The germline V gene has CDR1 MNHEY and CDR2 SMNVEV (reference sequence). V lost 6 bases, J lost 0 bases, and 12 bases lay in between. The CDR3 spells CASSLTGFSYEQYF. The CDR3 DNA reads TGTGCCAGCAGCCTTACGGGATTCTCCTACGAGCAGTACTTC.

This clone is medium-sized (0.01 to 0.1%) by share. The chain combines TRBV25-1 with TRBJ2-1, with D perhaps being TRBD1 or TRBD2 (5 bases each). The germline gives CDR1 MGHDK, CDR2 SYGVNS. Trimming took 5 bases from V and 8 from J, leaving 7 bases between them. The CDR3 totals 11 residues. In nucleotides, the CDR3 is TGTGCCAGCAGTTTGGGGGATGAGCAGTTCTTC. Encoded protein: CASSLGDEQFF.

The CDR3 nucleotides are TGTGCCAGCAGTTGGCGGGGTGTCGGGGACCAGCCCCAGCATTTT. It codes for CASSWRGVGDQPQHF. The chain is built from TRBV28 and TRBJ1-5; the D gene is possibly TRBD1 (5 bases). Trimming took off 4 bases at V and 7 bases at J, with 17 bases between the two ends. The CDR3 is 15 amino acids. Germline CDR1 and CDR2: MDHEN and SYDVKM.

The rearrangement joins TRBV5-1 to TRBJ2-1; D possibly uses TRBD1 or TRBD2 (6 bases each). The CDR3 consists of 16 residues. Germline V gives CDR1 SGHRS, CDR2 YFSETQ. V was clipped by 4 bases and J by 2 bases, with 16 bases between them. DNA of the CDR3: TGCGCCAGCAGCGACTCCTCAAGGGGGGCCTACAATGAGCAGTTCTTC. Protein: CASSDSSRGAYNEQFF.

CDR3 residues: CASSFGTGYTGELFF. CDR3 coding DNA: TGTGCCAGCAGTTTCGGGACAGGGTACACCGGGGAGCTGTTTTTT. The chain links TRBV28 to TRBJ2-2; 9 bases are a match to TRBD1. The germline CDR1 and CDR2 sequences are MDHEN and SYDVKM. J was trimmed by 3 bases and V by 3 bases; bases with no gene match: 2. The CDR3 contains 15 residues.

The J gene is TRBJ1-1, the V gene TRBV28; D gene uncertain. The germline V and J ends were trimmed by 5 bases and 4 bases, with 14 bases remaining between them. Germline V gives CDR1 MDHEN, CDR2 SYDVKM. The CDR3 consists of 14 residues. The CDR3 protein is CASSEKVRFTEAFF. The CDR3 coding sequence is TGTGCCAGCAGTGAGAAGGTGAGATTCACTGAAGCTTTCTTT.

The V and J genes are TRBV7-2 and TRBJ1-2, with D unresolved. The CDR3 length is 13 residues. The germline CDR1 and CDR2 sequences are SGHTA and FQGNSA. The V end lost 4 bases, the J end lost 8 bases, and 14 bases lay between the germline ends. CDR3 sequence reads: CASSWVGLEGYTF. The CDR3 bases are TGTGCCAGCAGCTGGGTTGGGTTGGAGGGCTACACCTTC.

This clone was detected once. The rearrangement uses TRBV4-1 and TRBJ2-7, with 9 bases that match TRBD1. J lost 5 bases, V lost 4 bases, and 6 bases had no gene match. This CDR3 is 14 amino acids long. The germline gives CDR1 MGHRA, CDR2 YSYEKL. This CDR3 is CASSLGQGVNEQYF. CDR3 nucleotides: TGCGCCAGCAGCCTGGGACAGGGTGTCAACGAGCAGTACTTC.

The chain carries TRBV6-5 and TRBJ2-5; unclear D gene. V lost 6 bases to trimming and J lost 4 bases, with 12 bases between them. The germline V gene encodes CDR1 MNHEY and CDR2 SVGAGI. The CDR3 has 13 residues. The CDR3 coding sequence is TGTGCCAGCAGCCCCGGACCGGCAGAGACCCAGTACTTC. It encodes CASSPGPAETQYF.

The chain joins TRBV18 to TRBJ2-7; 12 nucleotides match TRBD2. The CDR3 extends over 16 amino acids. V lost 6 bases, J lost 0 bases, and 6 bases stayed unmatched. Germline V gene data show CDR1 as KGHSH and CDR2 as LQKENI. CDR3 in amino acids: CASSHRLAGDSYEQYF. The CDR3 DNA is TGTGCCAGCTCTCACCGACTAGCGGGAGACTCCTACGAGCAGTACTTC.

The chain combines TRBV6-5 with TRBJ1-1; TRBD1 is a possible D gene (6 bases). Trimming pared 0 bases from V and 11 bases from J, leaving 19 bases between. The length of the CDR3 is 15 residues. The germline V gene has CDR1 MNHEY and CDR2 SVGAGI. In DNA form, the CDR3 reads TGTGCCAGCAGTTACTCGAGGTCCCGTGGCGGGGGCGCTTTCTTT. It encodes CASSYSRSRGGGAFF.

This chain joins TRBV27 and TRBJ2-7, with unresolved D. CDR1 is MNHEY and CDR2 is SMNVEV in the germline V gene (reference sequence). This CDR3 is built from 14 residues. V was clipped by 2 bases and J by 2 bases, with 10 bases between them. The CDR3 loop is CASSLKLQPYEQYF. The CDR3, as DNA: TGTGCCAGCAGTTTAAAACTACAGCCCTACGAGCAGTACTTC.

The CDR3: CASSIARVNEQFF. CDR3 DNA sequence: TGTGCCAGTAGTATAGCCAGGGTGAATGAGCAGTTCTTC. V and J are TRBV19 and TRBJ2-1; D possibly corresponds to TRBD1 (5 bases). Trimming removed 1 base at V and 7 bases at J, with 8 bases between. CDR3 size: 13 residues. Germline CDR1 LNHDA, CDR2 SQIVND (reference sequence).

This clone was recorded a few times. The gene calls are TRBV7-9 and TRBJ2-2; D tentatively reads TRBD1 or TRBD2 (5 bases each). CDR3 length: 12 amino acids. Trimming removed 8 bases from V and 4 bases from J, with 8 bases in between. The germline CDR1 and CDR2 sequences are SEHNR and FQNEAQ (reference sequence). For the CDR3, the DNA is TGTGCCAGCCGGGACGGCACCGGGGAGCTGTTTTTT. Amino acid sequence: CASRDGTGELFF.

This clone appeared a single time. This chain connects TRBV28 to TRBJ1-2; the match to TRBD1 covers 8 bases. V dropped 5 bases and J dropped 1; count of bases not matched to a gene: 12. CDR1 is MDHEN and CDR2 is SYDVKM in the germline V gene. This CDR3 comprises 17 residues. The DNA of the CDR3 is TGTGCCAGCAGTACATGGACAGGGTTTATCATTAACTATGGCTACACCTTC. Residues: CASSTWTGFIINYGYTF.

This rearrangement joins TRBV18 to TRBJ2-2; tentatively, D is TRBD2 (6 bases). The CDR3 is made up of 20 amino acids. Germline lookup yields CDR1 KGHSH and CDR2 LQKENI. V was pared by 3 bases and J by 2 bases, with 25 bases between. The CDR3 DNA sequence: TGTGCCAGCTCACCTAGGGCAAGGAGCGGGCCTACTTTAAACACCGGGGAGCTGTTTTTT. Encoded protein: CASSPRARSGPTLNTGELFF. The full variable domain, its missing parts supplied by reference TRBV18 and TRBJ2-2, is NAGVMQNPRHLVRRRGQEARLRCSPMKGHSHVYWYRQLPEEGLKFMVYLQKENIIDESGMPKERFSAEFPKEGPSILRIQQVVRGDSAAYFCASSPRARSGPTLNTGELFFGEGSRLTVL.

The chain carries TRBV27 and TRBJ2-1, with 10 bases matching TRBD2. Per germline, CDR1 MNHEY and CDR2 SMNVEV (reference sequence). V shed 5 bases, J shed 3 bases, and the junction held 1 base outside the gene matches. This CDR3 spans 14 amino acids. The CDR3 DNA reads as TGTGCCAGCAGTCTAGCGGGAGTCTACAATGAGCAGTTCTTC. Translating gives CASSLAGVYNEQFF.

V usage is TRBV11-2 and J usage is TRBJ2-1, with TRBD2 matching 14 bases. Germline V gene data show CDR1 as SGHAT and CDR2 as FQNNGV. The CDR3 is 15 residues long. V lost 6 bases to trimming and J lost 8 bases; unmatched junction nucleotides: 6. The CDR3 loop reads CASSRTSGRLDEQFF. The DNA of the CDR3 is TGTGCCAGCAGTCGGACTAGCGGGAGGCTGGATGAGCAGTTCTTC.

The chain carries TRBV4-1 and TRBJ1-4; TRBD1 agrees at 10 bases. The V gene's germline CDR1 is MGHRA and CDR2 YSYEKL. V lost 5 bases and J lost 6; bases outside the gene matches: 3. The CDR3 length is 14 residues. The CDR3 DNA reads as TGCGCCAGCAGCGGCGGGACAGGGGATGAAAAACTGTTTTTT. Residues: CASSGGTGDEKLFF.

Only one count was recorded for this clone. The chain employs TRBV9 and TRBJ2-1; TRBD2 matches at 11 bases. The V and J ends lost 2 bases and 0 bases, in that order; junction bases with no gene match: 13. This CDR3 is built from 20 residues. Per the germline V gene, CDR1 is SGDLS and CDR2 is YYNGEE. The CDR3 sequence: CASSVGTGTSGTTSYNEQFF. The CDR3 DNA follows: TGTGCCAGCAGCGTGGGGACCGGGACTAGCGGAACCACCTCCTACAATGAGCAGTTCTTC.

The chain is built from TRBV9 and TRBJ2-3, with 8 bases identical to TRBD2. With V trimmed by 0 bases and J by 5 bases, 5 bases remained unmatched. The CDR3 length is 15 residues. Germline assignment: CDR1 SGDLS and CDR2 YYNGEE. This CDR3 reads CASSVAGGPGDTQYF. The CDR3 coding sequence is TGTGCCAGCAGCGTAGCGGGAGGGCCGGGAGATACGCAGTATTTT.